Following are 6 T cell receptor beta chains from one sample sequenced in a study of shared clonotypes between healthy human individuals. Method: immunoSEQ multiplex PCR; TCRdb's copy keeps in-frame clones and lacks some. The data hold around 1.4 million clones, with approximately 98.5% observed a single time. Sequenced sample: naive CD4+ T cells sorted from blood. Subset denoted: CD45RA+ positively selected. The receptor set was obtained from a man aged 25 to 40 in good health.

The chain uses TRBV6-1 and TRBJ1-2; unclear D gene. Per the germline V gene, CDR1 is MNHNS and CDR2 is SASEGT. V lost 4 bases, J lost 4 bases, and 7 bases lay in between. The CDR3 has 12 residues. CDR3 sequence: CASSVGLYGYTF. DNA of the CDR3: TGTGCCAGCAGTGTCGGGCTCTATGGCTACACCTTC.

The chain has TRBV14 and TRBJ2-7; TRBD2 matches at 14 bases. CDR1 is SGHDN, CDR2 FVKESK, per germline. CDR3 length equals 17 residues. With V trimmed by 0 bases and J by 4 bases, 5 bases remained unmatched. In nucleotides, the CDR3 is TGTGCCAGCAGCCAAGAGACTAGCGGGAGGGCCAGATACGAGCAGTACTTC. It encodes CASSQETSGRARYEQYF.

The rearrangement joins TRBV6-1 to TRBJ2-7; D gene uncertain. Germline V lookup: CDR1 MNHNS, CDR2 SASEGT. Trimming cost V 4 bases and J 0 bases, with 4 bases left between them. CDR3 length: 12 residues. CDR3 nucleotide sequence: TGTGCCAGCAGTGTCCCCTCCTACGAGCAGTACTTC. Its translation: CASSVPSYEQYF.

The V gene is TRBV21-1, the J gene TRBJ1-4; the table's TRBD1 call for D was not verified on the DNA. TRBV21-1 is a listed pseudogene. CDR3 length: 15 amino acids. In DNA form, the CDR3 reads TGTGCCAGCAGCAAAGCTGGGGCCCTATGGGAAAAACTGTTTTTT. As protein: CASSKAGALWEKLFF.

The chain is built from TRBV5-4 and TRBJ2-5; TRBD2 matches at 11 bases. This CDR3 comprises 19 residues. After removal of 4 bases from V and 4 bases from J, the junction contained 18 bases not matched to a gene. Germline values: CDR1 SGHNT, CDR2 YYREEE (reference sequence). This CDR3 is CASSPGTSGFPWGGETQYF. The CDR3 DNA follows: TGTGCCAGCAGCCCCGGGACTAGCGGTTTCCCTTGGGGGGGAGAGACCCAGTACTTC. Full variable domain (remainder filled in from reference TRBV5-4 and TRBJ2-5): ETGVTQSPTHLIKTRGQQVTLRCSSQSGHNTVSWYQQALGQGPQFIFQYYREEENGRGNFPPRFSGLQFPNYSSELNVNALELDDSALYLCASSPGTSGFPWGGETQYFGPGTRLLVL.

The rearrangement joins TRBV5-1 to TRBJ1-1; 11 bases fit TRBD1. The junction had 6 bases not matched to a gene; V was cut back by 6 bases and J by 5 bases. The CDR3 spans 14 residues. CDR1 and CDR2 from the germline V gene are SGHRS and YFSETQ. CDR3 sequence: CASKRDRGRTEAFF. The CDR3 DNA reads TGCGCCAGCAAACGGGACAGGGGGAGAACTGAAGCTTTCTTT.